Given below is one TCR beta chain in context. A sample-barcoded 5' primer and a J-beta primer mix were used in a second PCR of roughly 6 to 11 cycles. Unique molecular identifiers of 12 random nucleotides labeled each cDNA. TCRdb ran MiXCR on the 5' RACE reads and lists one entry per CDR3 protein. The data contain roughly 500,000 distinct CDR3 sequences, approximately 27% of them singletons. The CDR3 runs 15 residues. The germline CDR1 and CDR2 sequences are ENHRY and SYGVKD. V lost 5 bases, J lost 5 bases, and 5 bases stayed unmatched. The entry originates in a study of blood T cells in healthy people across ages.

Sequenced material: blood. This rearrangement joins TRBV10-3 to TRBJ2-3; 12 positions agree with TRBD2. This clonotype originated in a woman in her 70s in good health. The CDR3 is CAISNLAGGQDTQYF. The CDR3 DNA sequence: TGTGCCATCAGTAACCTAGCGGGGGGGCAAGATACGCAGTATTTT.